The entry below describes one T cell receptor beta chain. Its antigen remains unidentified. A process of 5'RACE template switching, which added a universal primer site and UMIs, was used to make TCR cDNA. TCRdb independently ran MiXCR on the 5' RACE reads; one entry per CDR3 protein. The data hold 300,000 to 400,000 distinct CDR3 sequences, with roughly a tenth observed a single time. The record originates from a study of T cells after yellow fever vaccination. Study in general: Researchers used SMART-Seq v4 Ultra Low Input to prepare fractions that had low cell numbers.

Study-wide findings and caveats: There was a small share of clonotypes that showed up in both the CD4 and CD8 compartments. Most primary-vaccination clones recurred post-booster (approximately 95% CD4, just over 85% CD8).

This CDR3 region has 14 residues. The V gene's germline CDR1 is MRHNA and CDR2 SNTAGT. The V end was cut by 4 bases, the J end by 1 base, with 10 bases between. The V and J genes are TRBV6-4 and TRBJ1-1, with a possible D match to TRBD1 (6 bases). The sequence was obtained from a young man who received the YFV17D yellow fever vaccine. Sample: CD4+ T cells sorted from PBMCs, taken 45 days after the yellow fever booster vaccination. The CDR3 protein is CASSGGRENTEAFF. In nucleotides, the CDR3 is TGTGCCAGCAGTGGGGGGCGCGAGAACACTGAAGCTTTCTTT.